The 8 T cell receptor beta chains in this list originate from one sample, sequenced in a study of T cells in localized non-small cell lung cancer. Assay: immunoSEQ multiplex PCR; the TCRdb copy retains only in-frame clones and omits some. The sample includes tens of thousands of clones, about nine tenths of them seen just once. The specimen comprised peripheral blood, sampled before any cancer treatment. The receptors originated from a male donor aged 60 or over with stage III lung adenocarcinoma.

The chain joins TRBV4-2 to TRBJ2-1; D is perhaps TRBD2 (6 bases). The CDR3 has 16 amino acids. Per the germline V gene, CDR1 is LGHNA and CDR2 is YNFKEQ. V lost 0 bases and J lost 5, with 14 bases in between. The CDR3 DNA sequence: TGTGCCAGCAGCCAAGATGGGGGGTTGAACAACAATGAGCAGTTCTTC. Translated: CASSQDGGLNNNEQFF.

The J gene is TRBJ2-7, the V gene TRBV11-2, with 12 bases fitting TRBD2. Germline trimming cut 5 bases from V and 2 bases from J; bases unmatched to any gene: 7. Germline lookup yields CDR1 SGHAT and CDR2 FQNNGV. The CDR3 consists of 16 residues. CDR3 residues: CASSSLAGGGPYEQYF. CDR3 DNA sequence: TGTGCCAGCAGCAGCCTAGCGGGAGGGGGTCCCTACGAGCAGTACTTC.

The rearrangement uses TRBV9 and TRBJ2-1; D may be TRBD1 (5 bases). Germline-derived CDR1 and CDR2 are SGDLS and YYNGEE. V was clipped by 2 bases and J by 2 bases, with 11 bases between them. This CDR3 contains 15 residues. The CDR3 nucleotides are TGTGCCAGCAGCGTCACAGGAGACCCCTACAATGAGCAGTTCTTC. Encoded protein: CASSVTGDPYNEQFF.

The CDR3: CASSHTRVDETDTQYF. The CDR3 DNA follows: TGTGCCAGCAGCCATACCCGGGTCGATGAGACAGATACGCAGTATTTT. The rearrangement joins TRBV5-8 to TRBJ2-3; no reliable D call. Germline V lookup: CDR1 SGHTS, CDR2 YDEGEE. The V end was cut by 4 bases, the J end by 3 bases, with 18 bases between. This CDR3 has 16 amino acids.

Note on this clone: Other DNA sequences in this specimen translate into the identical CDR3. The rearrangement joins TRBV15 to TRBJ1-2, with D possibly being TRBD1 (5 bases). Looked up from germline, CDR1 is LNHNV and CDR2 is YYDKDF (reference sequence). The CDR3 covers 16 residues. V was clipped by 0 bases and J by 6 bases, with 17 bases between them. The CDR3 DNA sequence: TGTGCCACCAGCAGAGATGTAGGGTTGCGGGGGAATGGCTACACCTTC. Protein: CATSRDVGLRGNGYTF.

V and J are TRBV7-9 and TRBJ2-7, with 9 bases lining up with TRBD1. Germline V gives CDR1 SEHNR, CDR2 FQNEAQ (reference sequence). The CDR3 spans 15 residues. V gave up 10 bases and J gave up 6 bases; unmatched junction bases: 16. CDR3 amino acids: CATSTGGGMRGEQYF. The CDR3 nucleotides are TGTGCCACCTCAACAGGGGGCGGAATGAGAGGCGAGCAGTACTTC.

CDR3 DNA: TGCGCCAGCAGCTCTGGGATGGATGATGGCTACACCTTC. As protein: CASSSGMDDGYTF. The chain employs TRBV5-1 and TRBJ1-2; D gene ambiguous. The CDR3 loop spans 13 amino acids. CDR1 and CDR2 (germline): SGHRS, YFSETQ. The V gene lost 3 bases and the J gene lost 6 bases, with 12 bases spanning the gap.

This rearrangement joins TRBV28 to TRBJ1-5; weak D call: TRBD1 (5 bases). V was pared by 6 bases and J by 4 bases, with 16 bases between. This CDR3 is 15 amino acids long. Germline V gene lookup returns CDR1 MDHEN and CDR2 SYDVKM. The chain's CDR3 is CASRTRGGWNQPQHF. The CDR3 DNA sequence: TGTGCCAGCAGAACCCGTGGGGGTTGGAATCAGCCCCAGCATTTT.